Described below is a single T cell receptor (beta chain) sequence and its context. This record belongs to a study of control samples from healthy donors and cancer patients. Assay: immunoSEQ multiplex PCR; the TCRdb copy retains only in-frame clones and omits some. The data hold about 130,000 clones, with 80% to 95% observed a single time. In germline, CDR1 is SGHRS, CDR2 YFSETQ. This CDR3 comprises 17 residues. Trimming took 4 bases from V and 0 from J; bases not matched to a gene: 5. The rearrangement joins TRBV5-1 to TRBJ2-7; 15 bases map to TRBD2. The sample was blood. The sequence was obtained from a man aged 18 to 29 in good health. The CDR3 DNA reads TGCGCCAGCAGCGGACGGACTAGCGGGGGGGACTCCTACGAGCAGTACTTC. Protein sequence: CASSGRTSGGDSYEQYF.